This T cell receptor beta chain was captured in a study of blood T cell repertoires in COVID-19. Across the study: The United States, Italy and Spain provided the acute and convalescent COVID-19 samples. Nucleic acid was either cDNA or gDNA, and it came from T cells, B-cell-depleted T cells, or PBMCs.

Deletions cut 4 bases from V and 3 bases from J, with 13 bases between. CDR1 and CDR2 from the germline V gene are MNHEY and SMNVEV (reference sequence). The CDR3 has 15 residues. In the original analysis: Scientists estimated how many nucleated cells there were by amplifying reference gene primers. Sequenced by immunoSEQ multiplex PCR; TCRdb stores in-frame clones only, minus some. The V and J calls and clone size were taken over from that table, and D and trimming were inferred from the DNA. The data contain hundreds of thousands of clones, roughly 86% of them seen just once; the ten biggest clones take up about 1.7%.

The sample comprised peripheral blood. The rearrangement links TRBV27 to TRBJ2-1, with a weak D call TRBD2 (5 bases). This clonotype originated in a woman aged 55-69 years who had recovered from COVID-19. This chain's CDR3 is CASSSATGNYNEQFF. CDR3 DNA: TGTGCCAGCAGTTCAGCGACGGGAAACTACAATGAGCAGTTCTTC.